Described below is a single TCR beta chain sequence and its context. The antigen is not known. Following RNA extraction, reverse transcription yielded cDNA that acted as the sequencing template. Some clones are missing from TCRdb's copy, which holds only in-frame ones; the method was immunoSEQ multiplex PCR. The sample holds more than 200,000 clones, approximately 40% seen once. This sample was included in a study of CD8+ T cells in alopecia areata. Study results and limitations: With patients, TCR sharing proved less clear than in mice, a difference possibly related to HLA. Clonality in the scalp and expanded CD8+ clones ranked among the top 100 were significantly decreased by tofacitinib.

Germline-derived CDR1 and CDR2 are SGDLS and YYNGEE. Trimming removed 3 bases from V and 8 bases from J, with 15 bases in between. This CDR3 region has 14 residues. Treatment specified: oral pan-JAK inhibitor, 5-10 mg twice daily. The investigators collected lesional scalp punch biopsies and peripheral blood from alopecia areata patients. The TCR was taken from a human donor with alopecia areata. Sequencing was performed on CD4+ T cells sorted from blood, taken at approximately week 39, from a patient treated with tofacitinib. V usage is TRBV9 and J usage is TRBJ2-1; possibly TRBD1 or TRBD2 for D (6 bases each). CDR3 DNA sequence: TGTGCCAGCAGCGAGAGGGGGGCTGTGGATGAGCAGTTCTTC. It translates to CASSERGAVDEQFF.